A selection of T cell receptor beta chains follows, all from one sample in a study of technical replicates of blood from a handful of donors. Some clones are missing from TCRdb's copy, which holds only in-frame ones; the method was immunoSEQ multiplex PCR. The data hold about 78,000 clones, with more than 85% observed a single time. The sequencing input was T cells isolated from PBMCs. The source is a human donor in good health. Each CDR3 is given with its conserved first and last residue. The D gene is left open where the match is weak. Not every row has a clone size; where given, it reads once, few, many or a size class.

>.|TRBV19|.|TRBJ2-1
CASSMTPSYSEQFF
TGTGCCAGTAGTATGACCCCTAGTTATTCTGAGCAGTTCTTC
>TRBD1|TRBV7-8|.|TRBJ1-1
CASSPGRQGAFF
TGTGCCAGCAGCCCAGGCCGACAGGGAGCTTTCTTT
>TRBD1|TRBV5-8|.|TRBJ1-2
CASSFVGQTNYGYTF
TGTGCCAGCAGCTTTGTGGGACAGACTAACTATGGCTACACCTTC
>.|TRBV6-5|.|TRBJ2-7
CASSYSGADEQYF
TGTGCCAGCAGTTACTCGGGAGCGGACGAGCAGTACTTC
>.|TRBV27|.|TRBJ1-4
CASSSPLQGTGEKLFF
TGTGCCAGCAGTTCTCCATTACAGGGAACGGGTGAAAAACTGTTTTTT
>.|TRBV19|.|TRBJ1-1
CASKEPARWAFF
TGTGCCAGTAAGGAGCCGGCGAGGTGGGCTTTCTTT
>TRBD2|TRBV30|.|TRBJ2-1
CAWSAIAGLRSDEQFF
TGTGCCTGGAGCGCTATAGCGGGACTCCGATCAGATGAGCAGTTCTTC
>.|TRBV10-2|.|TRBJ2-3
CASSESTLRRDTQYF
TGCGCCAGCAGTGAGTCGACTCTCCGACGGGATACGCAGTATTTT
>.|TRBV6-6|.|TRBJ1-4
CASSYIRVANEKLFF
TGTGCCAGCAGTTATATCCGGGTGGCTAATGAAAAACTGTTTTTT
>.|TRBV7-9|.|TRBJ2-7
CATDRGQGRWEQYF
TGTGCCACCGACCGTGGGCAGGGGCGTTGGGAGCAGTACTTC
>.|TRBV4-3|.|TRBJ2-3
CASSHTNRGTDTQYF
TGCGCCAGCAGCCACACTAACAGGGGCACAGATACGCAGTATTTT
>TRBD1|TRBV28|.|TRBJ1-1
CASSLLLGPGGRDTEAFF
TGTGCCAGCAGTTTACTCCTAGGGCCAGGGGGTCGAGACACTGAAGCTTTCTTT
>TRBD1|TRBV9|.|TRBJ1-2
CASSAGTDGNYGYTF
TGTGCCAGCAGCGCCGGGACAGACGGTAACTATGGCTACACCTTC
>.|TRBV30|.|TRBJ1-2
CAWRETGNGYTF
TGTGCCTGGAGGGAAACAGGGAACGGCTACACCTTC
>.|TRBV6-5|.|TRBJ2-7
CASSSSSEQYF
TGTGCCAGCAGTTCTTCCTCGGAGCAGTACTTC
>.|TRBV7-7|.|TRBJ2-7
CASSSAEGVGSEQYF
TGTGCCAGCAGCTCCGCCGAGGGGGTCGGCTCCGAGCAGTACTTC
>TRBD1|TRBV9|few|TRBJ2-2
CASSGQVNTGELFF
TGTGCCAGCAGTGGACAGGTGAACACCGGGGAGCTGTTTTTT
>TRBD1|TRBV6-6|.|TRBJ1-2
CASSYSGTGAYGYTF
TGTGCCAGCAGTTACTCCGGGACAGGGGCCTATGGCTACACCTTC
>.|TRBV5-1|.|TRBJ1-2
CASSLAGLNGYTF
TGCGCCAGCAGCTTGGCAGGGTTAAATGGCTACACCTTC
>.|TRBV18|once|TRBJ1-2
CASSPPWEQVVNYGYTF
TGTGCCAGCTCACCACCGTGGGAGCAGGTTGTAAACTATGGCTACACCTTC
>.|TRBV7-6|.|TRBJ2-3
CASSQGGPFTDTQYF
TGTGCCAGCAGCCAAGGAGGCCCTTTCACAGATACGCAGTATTTT
>TRBD1|TRBV5-6|.|TRBJ2-1
CASTGLGTGIIYNEQFF
TGTGCCAGCACCGGCTTGGGGACAGGGATAATTTACAATGAGCAGTTCTTC
>TRBD1|TRBV2|once|TRBJ2-2
CAGRGGGSTGELFF
TGTGCCGGGAGAGGGGGCGGAAGTACCGGGGAGCTGTTTTTT